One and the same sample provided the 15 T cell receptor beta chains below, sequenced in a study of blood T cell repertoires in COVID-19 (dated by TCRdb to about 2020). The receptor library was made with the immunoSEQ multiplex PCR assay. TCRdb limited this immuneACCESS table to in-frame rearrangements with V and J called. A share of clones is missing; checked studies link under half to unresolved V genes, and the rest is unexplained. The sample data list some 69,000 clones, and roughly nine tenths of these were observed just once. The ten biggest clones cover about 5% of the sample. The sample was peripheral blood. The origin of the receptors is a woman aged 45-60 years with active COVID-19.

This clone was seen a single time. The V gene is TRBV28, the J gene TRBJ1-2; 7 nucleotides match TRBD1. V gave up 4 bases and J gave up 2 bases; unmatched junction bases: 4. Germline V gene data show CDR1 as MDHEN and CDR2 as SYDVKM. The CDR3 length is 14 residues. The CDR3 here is CASSSGTANYGYTF. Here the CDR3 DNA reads TGTGCCAGCAGTTCTGGGACAGCCAACTATGGCTACACCTTC.

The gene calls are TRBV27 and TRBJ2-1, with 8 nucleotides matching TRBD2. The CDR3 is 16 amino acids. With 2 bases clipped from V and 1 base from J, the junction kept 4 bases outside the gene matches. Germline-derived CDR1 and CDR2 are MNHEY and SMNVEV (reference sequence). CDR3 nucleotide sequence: TGTGCCAGCAGTTTAGGCATAGCGGGGTCCTACAATGAGCAGTTCTTC. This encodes CASSLGIAGSYNEQFF.

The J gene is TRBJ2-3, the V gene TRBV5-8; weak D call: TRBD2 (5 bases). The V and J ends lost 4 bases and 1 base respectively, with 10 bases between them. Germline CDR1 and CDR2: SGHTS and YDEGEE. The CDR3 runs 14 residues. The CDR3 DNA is TGTGCCAGCAGCCCCCTACTAGGCACAGATACGCAGTATTTT. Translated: CASSPLLGTDTQYF.

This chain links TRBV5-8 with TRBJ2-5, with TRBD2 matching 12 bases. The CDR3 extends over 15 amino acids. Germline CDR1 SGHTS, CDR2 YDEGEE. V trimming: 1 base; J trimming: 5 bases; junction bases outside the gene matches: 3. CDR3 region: CASSLRGTSGETQYF. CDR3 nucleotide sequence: TGTGCCAGCAGCTTGCGCGGGACTAGCGGGGAGACCCAGTACTTC.

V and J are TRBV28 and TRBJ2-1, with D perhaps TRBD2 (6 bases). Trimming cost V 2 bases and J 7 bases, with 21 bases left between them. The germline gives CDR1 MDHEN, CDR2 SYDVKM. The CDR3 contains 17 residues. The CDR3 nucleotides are TGTGCCAGCAGTTTACTCTCCCTGCGGGACCCCCCAAATGAGCAGTTCTTC. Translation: CASSLLSLRDPPNEQFF. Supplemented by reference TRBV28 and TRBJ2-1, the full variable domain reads DVKVTQSSRYLVKRTGEKVFLECVQDMDHENMFWYRQDPGLGLRLIYFSYDVKMKEKGDIPEGYSVSREKKERFSLILESASTNQTSMYLCASSLLSLRDPPNEQFFGPGTRLTVL.

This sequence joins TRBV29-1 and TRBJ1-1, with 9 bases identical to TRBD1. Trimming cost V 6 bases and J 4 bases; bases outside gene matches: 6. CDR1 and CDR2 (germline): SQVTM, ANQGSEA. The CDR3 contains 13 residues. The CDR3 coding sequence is TGCAGCGTAGATGACAGGGGGGGCACTGAAGCTTTCTTT. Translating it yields CSVDDRGGTEAFF.

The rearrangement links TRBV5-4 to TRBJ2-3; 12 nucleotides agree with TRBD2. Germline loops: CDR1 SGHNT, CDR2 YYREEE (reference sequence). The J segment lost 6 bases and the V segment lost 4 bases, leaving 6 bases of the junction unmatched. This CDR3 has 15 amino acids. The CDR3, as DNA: TGTGCCAGCAGCGGTAGACTAGCGGGAGTGGATACGCAGTATTTT. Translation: CASSGRLAGVDTQYF.

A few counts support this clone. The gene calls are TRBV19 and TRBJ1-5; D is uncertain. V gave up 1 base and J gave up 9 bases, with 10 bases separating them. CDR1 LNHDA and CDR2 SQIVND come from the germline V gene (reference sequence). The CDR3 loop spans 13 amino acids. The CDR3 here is CASSIAITGPQHF. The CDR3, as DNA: TGTGCCAGTAGTATAGCCATAACCGGGCCCCAGCATTTT.

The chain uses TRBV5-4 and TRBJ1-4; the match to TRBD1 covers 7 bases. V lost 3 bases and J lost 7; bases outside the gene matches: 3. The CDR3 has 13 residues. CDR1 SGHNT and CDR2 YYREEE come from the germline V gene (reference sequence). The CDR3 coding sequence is TGTGCCAGCAGCTCGACAGGGATTGAAAAACTGTTTTTT. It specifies CASSSTGIEKLFF. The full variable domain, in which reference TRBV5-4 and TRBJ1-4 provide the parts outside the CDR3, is ETGVTQSPTHLIKTRGQQVTLRCSSQSGHNTVSWYQQALGQGPQFIFQYYREEENGRGNFPPRFSGLQFPNYSSELNVNALELDDSALYLCASSSTGIEKLFFGSGTQLSVL.

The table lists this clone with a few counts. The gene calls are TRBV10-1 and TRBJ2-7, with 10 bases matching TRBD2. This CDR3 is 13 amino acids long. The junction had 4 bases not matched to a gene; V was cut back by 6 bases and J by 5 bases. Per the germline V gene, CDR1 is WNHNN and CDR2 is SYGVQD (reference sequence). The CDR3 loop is CASRASGSHEQYF. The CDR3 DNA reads TGCGCCAGCAGGGCTAGCGGGAGCCACGAGCAGTACTTC.

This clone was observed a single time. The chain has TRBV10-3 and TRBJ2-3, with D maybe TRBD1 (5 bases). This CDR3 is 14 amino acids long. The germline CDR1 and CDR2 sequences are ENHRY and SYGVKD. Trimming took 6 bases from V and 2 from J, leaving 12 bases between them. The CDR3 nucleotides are TGTGCCATCAGCCTAGGACAACTCACAGATACGCAGTATTTT. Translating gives CAISLGQLTDTQYF.

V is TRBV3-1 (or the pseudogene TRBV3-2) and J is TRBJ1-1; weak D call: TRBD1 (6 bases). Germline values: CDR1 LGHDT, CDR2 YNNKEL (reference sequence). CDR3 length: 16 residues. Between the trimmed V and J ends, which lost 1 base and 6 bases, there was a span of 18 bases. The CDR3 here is CASSQGAGGARAEAFF. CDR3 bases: TGTGCCAGCAGCCAAGGGGCGGGGGGCGCGAGGGCTGAAGCTTTCTTT.

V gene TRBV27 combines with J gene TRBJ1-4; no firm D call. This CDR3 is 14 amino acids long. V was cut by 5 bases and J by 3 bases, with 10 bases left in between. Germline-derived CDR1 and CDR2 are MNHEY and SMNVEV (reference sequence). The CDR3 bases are TGTGCCAGCAGTCCCCGTATAGCTAATGAAAAACTGTTTTTT. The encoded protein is CASSPRIANEKLFF. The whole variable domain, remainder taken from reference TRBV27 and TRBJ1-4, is EAQVTQNPRYLITVTGKKLTVTCSQNMNHEYMSWYRQDPGLGLRQIYYSMNVEVTDKGDVPEGYKVSRKEKRNFPLILESPSPNQTSLYFCASSPRIANEKLFFGSGTQLSVL.

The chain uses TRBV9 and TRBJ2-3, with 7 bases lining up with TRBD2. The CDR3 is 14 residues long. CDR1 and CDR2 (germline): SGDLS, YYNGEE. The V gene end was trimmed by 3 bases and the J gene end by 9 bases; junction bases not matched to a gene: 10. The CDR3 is CASSGGLGSETQYF. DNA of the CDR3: TGTGCCAGCAGCGGAGGACTAGGTTCGGAGACGCAGTATTTT.

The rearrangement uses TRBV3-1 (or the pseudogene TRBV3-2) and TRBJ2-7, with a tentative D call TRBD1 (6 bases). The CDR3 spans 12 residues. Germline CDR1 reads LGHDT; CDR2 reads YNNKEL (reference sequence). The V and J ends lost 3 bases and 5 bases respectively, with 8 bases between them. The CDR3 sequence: CASSQAGDEQYF. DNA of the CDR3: TGTGCCAGCAGCCAGGCAGGGGACGAGCAGTACTTC.